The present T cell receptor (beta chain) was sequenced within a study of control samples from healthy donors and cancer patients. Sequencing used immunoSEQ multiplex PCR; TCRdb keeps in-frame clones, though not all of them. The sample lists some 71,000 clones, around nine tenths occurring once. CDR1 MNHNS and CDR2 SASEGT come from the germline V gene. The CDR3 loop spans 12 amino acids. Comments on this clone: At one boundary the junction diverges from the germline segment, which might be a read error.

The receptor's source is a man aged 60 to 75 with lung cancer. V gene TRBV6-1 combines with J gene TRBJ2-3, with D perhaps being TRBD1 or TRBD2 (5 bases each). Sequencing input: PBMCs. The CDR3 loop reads CASSEAGEGPGF. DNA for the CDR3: TGTGCCAGCAGTGAAGCGGGAGAGGGGCCTGGTTTT.